This entry features one T cell receptor beta chain sequence. The sample originates from a study of blood T cell repertoires in COVID-19. Study in general: Whether acute or convalescent, the COVID-19 samples came from the United States, Italy and Spain. T cells, B-cell-depleted T cells, or PBMCs provided the cDNA or gDNA that served as material.

Original data processing: The assay estimated nucleated cells by amplifying reference gene primers. Some clones are missing from TCRdb's copy, which holds only in-frame ones; the method was immunoSEQ multiplex PCR. V, J and clone size are taken as reported in that table, and D and trimming were inferred from the DNA itself. The table shows about 340,000 clones, with approximately 86% occurring only once. Germline-derived CDR1 and CDR2 are SGHRS and YFSETQ. Trimming stripped 0 bases from V and 2 bases from J, with 9 bases between. This CDR3 has 15 amino acids. Clinical histories supplied by participants themselves formed the basis of cohort assignment.

This TCR was sampled from a woman in her thirties or forties with acute COVID-19. The chain combines TRBV5-1 with TRBJ1-3; D might be TRBD1 (5 bases). The sample comprised PBMCs or T cells enriched from blood (not recorded which). The CDR3 here is CASSLARETGNTIYF. CDR3 DNA sequence: TGCGCCAGCAGCTTGGCCAGGGAAACTGGAAACACCATATATTTT.